This T cell receptor (beta chain) was observed in a study of blood T cells in healthy people across ages. Using a J-beta primer mix together with a sample-barcoded 5' primer, a second PCR was run for about 6 to 11 cycles. TCRdb processed the 5' RACE reads anew with MiXCR; each CDR3 protein has one entry. The sample includes under 2 million distinct CDR3 sequences, roughly 30% of them seen just once. The receptor was isolated from a woman aged 25 to 39 in good health. The sequenced sample consisted of blood.

The DNA of the CDR3 is TGCAGTGCTAGAGGGCTGGGCTCTAACTATGGCTACACCTTC. Translated, it gives CSARGLGSNYGYTF. V and J are TRBV20-1 and TRBJ1-2; D not certain. CDR1 DFQATT and CDR2 SNEGSKA come from the germline V gene (reference sequence). This CDR3 comprises 14 residues. Trimming cost V 1 base and J 0 bases, with 9 bases left between them.